A single sample gave rise to the 26 T cell receptor beta chains below, sequenced in a study of neoadjuvant anti-PD-1 for oral cavity cancer. Clones were sequenced by immunoSEQ multiplex PCR, and TCRdb holds only the in-frame ones, with some missing. The repertoire holds roughly 68,000 clones, with approximately 87% as singletons. The time point was: after neoadjuvant nivolumab, at surgical resection. Sample: PBMCs, taken after nivolumab (anti-PD-1) treatment. All receptors derive from a person aged 35-80 years with oral cavity squamous cell carcinoma.

The chain uses TRBV5-4 and TRBJ2-7; the match to TRBD2 covers 8 bases. From germline, CDR1 is SGHNT and CDR2 YYREEE (reference sequence). This CDR3 is 17 amino acids long. V was pared by 3 bases and J by 7 bases, with 18 bases of the junction left unmatched. CDR3 region: CASSSPGLVVSGGEQYF. The CDR3 DNA follows: TGTGCCAGCAGCTCCCCGGGACTAGTGGTCTCTGGGGGGGAGCAGTACTTC.

The chain recombines TRBV4-1 with TRBJ2-7; D ambiguous. CDR3 length: 14 residues. V was pared by 2 bases and J by 7 bases, with 15 bases between. CDR1 and CDR2 (germline): MGHRA, YSYEKL. CDR3 sequence reads: CASSQLSTVGEQYF. The CDR3, as DNA: TGCGCCAGCAGCCAACTTAGCACAGTGGGGGAGCAGTACTTC.

DNA for the CDR3: TGTGCCAGCAGTCTTGGGCCTCAAGAGACCCAGTACTTC. Amino acid sequence: CASSLGPQETQYF. This chain joins TRBV7-7 and TRBJ2-5; D not certain. In germline, CDR1 is SSHAT, CDR2 FNYEAQ (reference sequence). The CDR3 loop spans 13 amino acids. Trimming left V 6 bases short and J 2 bases short, with 10 bases between.

The chain employs TRBV19 and TRBJ1-5; TRBD1 aligns across 7 bases. V was pared by 8 bases and J by 3 bases, with 13 bases of the junction left unmatched. Per germline, CDR1 LNHDA and CDR2 SQIVND (reference sequence). The length of the CDR3 is 16 residues. CDR3 residues: CASGQATGYNNQPQHF. The CDR3 DNA reads as TGTGCCAGTGGACAGGCGACGGGGTATAACAATCAGCCCCAGCATTTT.

This rearrangement joins TRBV15 to TRBJ1-5; D is uncertain. The CDR3 loop spans 13 amino acids. Trimming stripped 7 bases from V and 3 bases from J, with 10 bases between. CDR1 is LNHNV and CDR2 is YYDKDF in the germline V gene (reference sequence). The CDR3 here is CATNRDFNQPQHF. The DNA of the CDR3 is TGTGCCACCAACCGGGATTTCAATCAGCCCCAGCATTTT.

The rearrangement uses TRBV9 and TRBJ1-2; D unresolved. This CDR3 comprises 13 residues. The germline gives CDR1 SGDLS, CDR2 YYNGEE. Trimming took off 4 bases at V and 2 bases at J, with 9 bases between the two ends. CDR3 DNA sequence: TGTGCCAGCAGCCCGACCGCCAACTATGGCTACACCTTC. It yields the protein CASSPTANYGYTF.

The J gene is TRBJ1-5, the V gene TRBV7-2; 7 bases line up with TRBD1. Germline loops: CDR1 SGHTA, CDR2 FQGNSA. The CDR3 has 15 amino acids. V lost 8 bases and J lost 7; bases outside the gene matches: 14. The CDR3: CASADRAVGSQPQHF. CDR3 DNA: TGTGCCAGCGCAGACAGGGCGGTGGGGTCGCAGCCCCAGCATTTT.

The CDR3 sequence is CASSFRLAGVADTQYF. For the CDR3, the DNA is TGTGCCAGCAGCTTCCGACTAGCGGGAGTCGCAGATACGCAGTATTTT. The V gene is TRBV11-1, the J gene TRBJ2-3, with 12 positions matching TRBD2. Trimming cost V 3 bases and J 4 bases; bases outside gene matches: 5. The CDR3 extends over 16 amino acids. In germline, CDR1 is SGHAT, CDR2 FQDESV (reference sequence).

Worth noting for this clone: Other DNA sequences from this sample encode an identical CDR3 as well. DNA for the CDR3: TGCGCCAGCAGCTTGGCCGGACGGGCGGCTGGAAACACCATATATTTT. Translating gives CASSLAGRAAGNTIYF. V usage is TRBV5-1 and J usage is TRBJ1-3; no reliable D call. V lost 0 bases and J 2 bases, leaving 12 bases between the germline ends. CDR1 is SGHRS and CDR2 is YFSETQ in the germline V gene. The CDR3 is 16 residues long.

The CDR3 reads CASSQPLGDRDNQPQHF. The CDR3 nucleotides are TGCGCCAGCAGCCAACCCCTCGGGGACAGGGACAATCAGCCCCAGCATTTT. This chain connects TRBV4-1 to TRBJ1-5; TRBD1 agrees at 9 bases. The V and J ends lost 2 bases and 3 bases, in that order; junction bases with no gene match: 8. CDR3 length: 17 residues. Germline CDR1 MGHRA, CDR2 YSYEKL.

This clone occurred once. The chain carries TRBV6-1 and TRBJ1-2; D is possibly TRBD1 (5 bases). Germline-derived CDR1 and CDR2 are MNHNS and SASEGT. The CDR3 has 14 amino acids. Trimming stripped 4 bases from V and 1 base from J, with 10 bases between. CDR3 amino acids: CASSAQTVNYGYTF. The DNA of the CDR3 is TGTGCCAGCAGTGCTCAGACAGTTAACTATGGCTACACCTTC.

The gene calls are TRBV27 and TRBJ1-1; no definite D call. V was pared by 6 bases and J by 11 bases, with 13 bases between. Germline values: CDR1 MNHEY, CDR2 SMNVEV (reference sequence). There are 11 residues in the CDR3. CDR3 nucleotides: TGTGCCAGCAGAGGGTCCCTTGTGGCTTTCTTT. It yields the protein CASRGSLVAFF.

V and J are TRBV4-1 and TRBJ1-2; TRBD1 agrees at 9 bases. CDR1 is MGHRA, CDR2 YSYEKL, per germline. CDR3 length equals 14 residues. Unmatched junction bases numbered 7, after V lost 3 bases and J lost 8 bases. CDR3 amino acids: CASSQAPGTGGYTF. CDR3 nucleotide sequence: TGCGCCAGCAGCCAGGCTCCCGGGACAGGGGGCTACACCTTC.

The V call is TRBV7-9, the J call TRBJ2-3; 7 bases map to TRBD1. Germline CDR1 SEHNR, CDR2 FQNEAQ (reference sequence). V dropped 1 base and J dropped 5; count of bases not matched to a gene: 6. The CDR3 length is 15 residues. As DNA, the CDR3 is TGTGCCAGCAGCTTAGAAGGGGGCTGGAGAGATACGCAGTATTTT. It is translated as CASSLEGGWRDTQYF.

CDR3 DNA: TGTGCCAGCAGTGATTCGGGTGGAGGTATCGGGCCCCAGCATTTT. It translates to CASSDSGGGIGPQHF. This rearrangement joins TRBV6-1 to TRBJ1-5; the D is unclear. This CDR3 spans 15 amino acids. The germline gives CDR1 MNHNS, CDR2 SASEGT. V lost 3 bases and J 9 bases, leaving 18 bases between the germline ends.

This clone was observed once. The CDR3, as DNA: TGTGCCAGTAGTAACACAGAGATCTATGGCTACACCTTC. As protein: CASSNTEIYGYTF. V is TRBV19 and J is TRBJ1-2; D is unclear. Germline CDR1 LNHDA, CDR2 SQIVND (reference sequence). The V end was cut by 4 bases, the J end by 4 bases, with 10 bases between. This CDR3 contains 13 residues.

V is TRBV6-6 and J is TRBJ1-5; possible D gene TRBD1, 6 bases. Trimming shortened V by 6 bases and J by 6 bases, and 15 bases separated the two germline ends. The CDR3 consists of 14 residues. Germline V gene sequence: CDR1 MNHNY, CDR2 SVGAGI (reference sequence). DNA of the CDR3: TGTGCCAGCAGCTTACAGGGAGTGGGTCAGCCCCAGCATTTT. As protein: CASSLQGVGQPQHF.

The chain joins TRBV5-1 to TRBJ1-2; 8 bases agree with TRBD1. The CDR3 is 13 residues long. The germline CDR1 and CDR2 sequences are SGHRS and YFSETQ. V trimming: 3 bases; J trimming: 6 bases; junction bases outside the gene matches: 4. CDR3 nucleotides: TGCGCCAGCAGCTCGGACAGGGTTAATGGCTACACCTTC. Translated: CASSSDRVNGYTF.

The V and J genes are TRBV30 and TRBJ2-5; D may correspond to TRBD1 or TRBD2 (5 bases each). The CDR3 runs 13 residues. CDR1 is GTSNPN, CDR2 SVGIG, per germline (reference sequence). Trimming left V 0 bases short and J 3 bases short, with 8 bases between. The CDR3, as DNA: TGTGCCTGGAGTGTAGGGGACGAAGAGACCCAGTACTTC. Its translation: CAWSVGDEETQYF.

The chain links TRBV7-2 to TRBJ2-7; D is uncertain. CDR3 length: 13 amino acids. Germline-derived CDR1 and CDR2 are SGHTA and FQGNSA. V lost 1 base and J lost 3, with 7 bases in between. The CDR3 DNA sequence: TGTGCCAGCAGCTTAGGACATTACTACGAGCAGTACTTC. Translation gives CASSLGHYYEQYF.

The rearrangement joins TRBV29-1 to TRBJ2-2; D remains ambiguous. CDR1 is SQVTM, CDR2 ANQGSEA, per germline. The V end lost 5 bases, the J end lost 0 bases, and 7 bases lay between the germline ends. The CDR3 has 13 amino acids. CDR3 amino acids: CSVITTNTGELFF. In DNA form, the CDR3 reads TGCAGCGTTATAACAACGAACACCGGGGAGCTGTTTTTT.

In nucleotides, the CDR3 is TGTGCCTGGAGTGTAGGCGGGACAGTTCAGAGTTCCACTGAAGCTTTCTTT. Translated, it gives CAWSVGGTVQSSTEAFF. This chain connects TRBV30 to TRBJ1-1, with TRBD1 identical over 7 bases. J was trimmed by 4 bases and V by 0 bases; bases with no gene match: 14. Germline CDR1 GTSNPN, CDR2 SVGIG (reference sequence). This CDR3 comprises 17 residues.

The V call is TRBV19, the J call TRBJ2-3; 11 bases fit TRBD2. Germline trimming cut 3 bases from V and 4 bases from J; bases unmatched to any gene: 3. CDR1 LNHDA and CDR2 SQIVND come from the germline V gene (reference sequence). This CDR3 region has 15 residues. The CDR3 region is CASSISGRASDTQYF. The CDR3 coding sequence is TGTGCCAGTAGTATTAGCGGGAGGGCCTCAGATACGCAGTATTTT.

V and J are TRBV19 and TRBJ2-5; the D gene is possibly TRBD1 (5 bases). Germline V gene lookup returns CDR1 LNHDA and CDR2 SQIVND (reference sequence). The CDR3 consists of 12 residues. V was cut by 5 bases and J by 4 bases, with 8 bases left in between. CDR3 nucleotides: TGTGCCAGTAGTGGGGCGCGAGAGACCCAGTACTTC. Its translation: CASSGARETQYF.

The chain has TRBV15 and TRBJ1-5; the match to TRBD1 covers 7 bases. V trimming: 2 bases; J trimming: 2 bases; junction bases outside the gene matches: 6. Germline V lookup: CDR1 LNHNV, CDR2 YYDKDF (reference sequence). The CDR3 is 16 residues long. This chain's CDR3 is CATSRSRTGGNQPQHF. In nucleotides, the CDR3 is TGTGCCACCAGCAGAAGCCGGACAGGCGGCAATCAGCCCCAGCATTTT.

The V call is TRBV5-1, the J call TRBJ1-2; no clear D. Trimming cost V 5 bases and J 4 bases, with 15 bases left between them. The CDR3 spans 14 residues. In germline, CDR1 is SGHRS, CDR2 YFSETQ. The CDR3 here is CASRRTQDPYGYTF. In DNA form, the CDR3 reads TGCGCCAGCAGGAGGACGCAGGACCCCTATGGCTACACCTTC. The variable domain in full, completed from reference TRBV5-1 and TRBJ1-2, reads KAGVTQTPRYLIKTRGQQVTLSCSPISGHRSVSWYQQTPGQGLQFLFEYFSETQRNKGNFPGRFSGRQFSNSRSEMNVSTLELGDSALYLCASRRTQDPYGYTFGSGTRLTVV.